The present T cell receptor (beta chain) was sequenced within a study of CD8+ T cells in alopecia areata. Overall study context: Graft recipients were roughly 7-10-week-old female C3H/HeJ mice, and donor skin originated from roughly 6-12-month-old C3H/HeJ mice with spontaneous alopecia. Study-wide results and limits: Higher clonality than in normal scalp was seen in lesional scalp, especially alopecia totalis/universalis. Scalp sequencing also captures normal skin's resident alphabeta T cells. Relative to mice, TCR sharing across patients was less clear, a difference possibly HLA-related.

cDNA prepared by RNA extraction and subsequent reverse transcription served as the template for sequencing. Clones were sequenced by immunoSEQ multiplex PCR, and TCRdb holds only the in-frame ones, with some missing. The sample presents 290,000 or so clones, none singletons. The CDR3 is 16 residues long. From germline, CDR1 is FNHDT and CDR2 SITEND (reference sequence). The V segment lost 3 bases and the J segment 0 bases; nucleotides outside the gene matches: 2. This clone was detected only a few times. Antigen specificity is unknown. Mouse gene names apply. The read finishes 3 residues shy of the CDR3 end, and the germline J gene is used to complete it. The authors sorted pooled cutaneous lymph node cells using CD4, CD8alpha, NKG2D, NKG2ACE and other markers.

The source material was CD4+ T cells sorted from a lymph node. This TCR came from a C3H/HeJ mouse with alopecia areata. The mouse strain carries the MHC haplotype H2-k. The chain recombines TRBV19 with TRBJ1-6; 8 bases agree with TRBD1. TRBJ1-6 is known as an ORF, though its function is uncertain. Here the CDR3 reads CASSRDRRSYNSPLYF. CDR3 bases read: TGTGCCAGCAGTAGGGACAGGCGTTCCTATAATTCGCCC.